This T cell receptor (beta chain) was recovered during a study of T cell responses to AZD1222 COVID-19 vaccine. Method: immunoSEQ multiplex PCR; TCRdb's copy keeps in-frame clones and lacks some. The table has fewer than 150,000 clones, approximately 92% seen once. The V end was cut by 3 bases, the J end by 1 base, with 7 bases between. The V gene's germline CDR1 is SGHKS and CDR2 YYEKEE (reference sequence). This CDR3 is built from 13 residues. Findings and limits, study-wide: The donor group comprised mostly white British people and more females; the analysis possibly underestimated clonal diversity.

This clone was seen just once. As yet, its antigen is unknown. This receptor was identified in an adult who received the AZD1222 COVID-19 vaccine. The sequencing used peripheral blood, collected 28 days after the second AZD1222 dose. The genes are TRBV5-5 and TRBJ1-1; TRBD1 is a possible D gene (5 bases). CDR3 in amino acids: CASSWDGNTEAFF. The CDR3 DNA reads as TGTGCCAGCAGCTGGGACGGGAACACTGAAGCTTTCTTT. The entire variable domain, with the rest obtained from reference TRBV5-5 and TRBJ1-1, is as follows: DAGVTQSPTHLIKTRGQQVTLRCSPISGHKSVSWYQQVLGQGPQFIFQYYEKEERGRGNFPDRFSARQFPNYSSELNVNALLLGDSALYLCASSWDGNTEAFFGQGTRLTVV.